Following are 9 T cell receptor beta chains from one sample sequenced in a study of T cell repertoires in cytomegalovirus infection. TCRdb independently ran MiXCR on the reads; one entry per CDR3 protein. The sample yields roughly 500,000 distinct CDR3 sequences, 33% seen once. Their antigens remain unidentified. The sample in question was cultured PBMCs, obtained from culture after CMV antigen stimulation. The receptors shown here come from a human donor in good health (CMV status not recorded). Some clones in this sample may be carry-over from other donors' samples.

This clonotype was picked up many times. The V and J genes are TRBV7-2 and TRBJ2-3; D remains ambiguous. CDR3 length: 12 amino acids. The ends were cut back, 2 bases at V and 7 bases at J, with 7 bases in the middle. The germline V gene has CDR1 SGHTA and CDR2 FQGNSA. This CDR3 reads CASSLSVHTQYF. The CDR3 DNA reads TGTGCCAGCAGCTTATCCGTTCATACGCAGTATTTT.

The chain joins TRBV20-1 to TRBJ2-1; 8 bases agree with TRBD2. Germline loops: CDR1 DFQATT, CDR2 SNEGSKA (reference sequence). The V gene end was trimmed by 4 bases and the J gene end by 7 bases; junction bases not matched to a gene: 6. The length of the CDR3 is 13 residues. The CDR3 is CSAKAGAFNEQFF. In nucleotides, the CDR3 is TGCAGTGCTAAAGCGGGAGCGTTTAATGAGCAGTTCTTC.

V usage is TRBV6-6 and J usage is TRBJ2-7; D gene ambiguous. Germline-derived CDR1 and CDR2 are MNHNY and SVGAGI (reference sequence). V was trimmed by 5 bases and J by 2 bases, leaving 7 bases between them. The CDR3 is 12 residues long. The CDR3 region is CASSPSPYEQYV. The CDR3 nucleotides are TGTGCCAGCAGTCCCTCCCCCTACGAGCAGTACGTC.

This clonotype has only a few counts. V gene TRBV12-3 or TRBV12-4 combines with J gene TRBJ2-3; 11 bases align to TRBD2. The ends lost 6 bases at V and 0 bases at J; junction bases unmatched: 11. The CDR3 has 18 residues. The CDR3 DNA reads TGTGCCAGCAGGGACGGGACTAGCGGCAACCCTAGCACAGATACGCAGTATTTT. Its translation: CASRDGTSGNPSTDTQYF.

Here the CDR3 DNA reads TGCGCCAGCAGCGCACAGGGGGCTACAGATACGCAGTATTTT. It codes for CASSAQGATDTQYF. The chain carries TRBV5-1 and TRBJ2-3; 9 nucleotides agree with TRBD1. The CDR3 loop spans 14 amino acids. Trimming at V came to 4 bases and at J to 3 bases, leaving 3 bases not matched to a gene. The V gene's germline CDR1 is SGHRS and CDR2 YFSETQ.

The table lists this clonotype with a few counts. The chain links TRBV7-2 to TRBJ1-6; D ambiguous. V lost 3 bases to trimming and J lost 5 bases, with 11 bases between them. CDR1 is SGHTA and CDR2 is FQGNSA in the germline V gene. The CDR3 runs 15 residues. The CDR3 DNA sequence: TGTGCCAGCAGCTTGGACGGGTGGGATAATTCACCCCTCCACTTT. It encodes CASSLDGWDNSPLHF.

CDR3 sequence reads: CASSLAGGLSMRNQPQHF. The CDR3 DNA is TGTGCCAGCAGCTTAGCAGGGGGCTTGAGTATGCGCAATCAGCCCCAGCATTTT. The genes are TRBV7-8 and TRBJ1-5; 7 bases match TRBD1. This CDR3 is 18 amino acids long. The V and J ends lost 0 bases and 2 bases, in that order; junction bases with no gene match: 10. Germline CDR1 SGHVS, CDR2 FQNEAQ.

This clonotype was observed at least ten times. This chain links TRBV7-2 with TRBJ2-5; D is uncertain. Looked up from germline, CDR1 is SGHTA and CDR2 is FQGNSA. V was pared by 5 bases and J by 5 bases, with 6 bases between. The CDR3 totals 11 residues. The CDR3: CASSVGETQYF. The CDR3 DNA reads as TGTGCCAGCAGCGTCGGGGAGACCCAGTACTTC. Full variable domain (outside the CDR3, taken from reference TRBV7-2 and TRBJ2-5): GAGVSQSPSNKVTEKGKDVELRCDPISGHTALYWYRQSLGQGLEFLIYFQGNSAPDKSGLPSDRFSAERTGGSVSTLTIQRTQQEDSAVYLCASSVGETQYFGPGTRLLVL.

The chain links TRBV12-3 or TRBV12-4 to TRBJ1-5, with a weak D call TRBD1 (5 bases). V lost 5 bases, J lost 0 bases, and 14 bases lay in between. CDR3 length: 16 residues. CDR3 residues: CASSPSLGLSNQPQHF. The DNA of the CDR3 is TGTGCCAGCAGTCCTTCCTTGGGGCTTAGCAATCAGCCCCAGCATTTT.